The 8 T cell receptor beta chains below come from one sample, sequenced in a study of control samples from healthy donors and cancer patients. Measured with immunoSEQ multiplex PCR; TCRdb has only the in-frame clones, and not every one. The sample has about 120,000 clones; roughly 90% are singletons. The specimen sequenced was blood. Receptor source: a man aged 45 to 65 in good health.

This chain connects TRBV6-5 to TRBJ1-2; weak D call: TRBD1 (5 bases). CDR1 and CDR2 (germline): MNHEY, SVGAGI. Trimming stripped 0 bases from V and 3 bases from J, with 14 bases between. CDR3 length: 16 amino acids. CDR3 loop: CASSYSRSGVYYGYTF. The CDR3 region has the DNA TGTGCCAGCAGTTACTCGAGATCGGGGGTCTACTATGGCTACACCTTC.

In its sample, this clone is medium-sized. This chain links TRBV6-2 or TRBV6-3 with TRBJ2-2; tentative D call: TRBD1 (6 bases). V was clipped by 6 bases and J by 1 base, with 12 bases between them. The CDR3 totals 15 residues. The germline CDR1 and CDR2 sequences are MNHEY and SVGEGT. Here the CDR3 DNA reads TGTGCCAGCAGCAAAACAGGGCAGAACACCGGGGAGCTGTTTTTT. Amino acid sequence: CASSKTGQNTGELFF.

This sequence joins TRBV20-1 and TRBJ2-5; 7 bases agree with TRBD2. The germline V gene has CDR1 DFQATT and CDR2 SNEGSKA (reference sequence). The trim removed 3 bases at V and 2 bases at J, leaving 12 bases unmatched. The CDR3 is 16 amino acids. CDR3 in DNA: TGCAGTGCTAGTGTCAATCGGGGGGATCTTCAAGAGACCCAGTACTTC. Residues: CSASVNRGDLQETQYF.

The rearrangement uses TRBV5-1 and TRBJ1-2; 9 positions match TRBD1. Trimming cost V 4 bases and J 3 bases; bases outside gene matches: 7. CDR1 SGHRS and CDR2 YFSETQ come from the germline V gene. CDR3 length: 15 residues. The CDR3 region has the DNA TGCGCCAGCAGCCCCGGGACAGGGCTTTACTATGGCTACACCTTC. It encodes CASSPGTGLYYGYTF.

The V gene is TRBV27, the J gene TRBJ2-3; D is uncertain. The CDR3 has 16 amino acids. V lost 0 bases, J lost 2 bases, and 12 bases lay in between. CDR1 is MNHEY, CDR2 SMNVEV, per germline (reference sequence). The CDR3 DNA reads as TGTGCCAGCAGTTTATCGTTCGGTTTCCCCACAGATACGCAGTATTTT. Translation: CASSLSFGFPTDTQYF.

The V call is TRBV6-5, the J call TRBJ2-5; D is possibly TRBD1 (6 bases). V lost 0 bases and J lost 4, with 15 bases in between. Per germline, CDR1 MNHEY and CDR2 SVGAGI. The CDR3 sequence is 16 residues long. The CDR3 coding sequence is TGTGCCAGCAGTTACTCGAAAGGCAGGGGTGGAGAGACCCAGTACTTC. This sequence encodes CASSYSKGRGGETQYF.

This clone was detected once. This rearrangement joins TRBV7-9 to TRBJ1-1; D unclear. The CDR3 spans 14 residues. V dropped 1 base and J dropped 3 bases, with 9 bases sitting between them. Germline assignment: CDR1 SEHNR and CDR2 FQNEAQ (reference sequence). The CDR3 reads CASSLGEWDTEAFF. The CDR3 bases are TGTGCCAGCAGCTTAGGGGAATGGGACACTGAAGCTTTCTTT.

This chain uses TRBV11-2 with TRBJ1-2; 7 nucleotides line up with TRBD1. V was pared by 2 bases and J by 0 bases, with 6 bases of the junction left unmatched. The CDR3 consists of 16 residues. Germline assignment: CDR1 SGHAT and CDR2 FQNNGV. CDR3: CASSLRTGYTNYGYTF. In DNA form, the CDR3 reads TGTGCCAGCAGCTTACGGACAGGTTATACTAACTATGGCTACACCTTC.